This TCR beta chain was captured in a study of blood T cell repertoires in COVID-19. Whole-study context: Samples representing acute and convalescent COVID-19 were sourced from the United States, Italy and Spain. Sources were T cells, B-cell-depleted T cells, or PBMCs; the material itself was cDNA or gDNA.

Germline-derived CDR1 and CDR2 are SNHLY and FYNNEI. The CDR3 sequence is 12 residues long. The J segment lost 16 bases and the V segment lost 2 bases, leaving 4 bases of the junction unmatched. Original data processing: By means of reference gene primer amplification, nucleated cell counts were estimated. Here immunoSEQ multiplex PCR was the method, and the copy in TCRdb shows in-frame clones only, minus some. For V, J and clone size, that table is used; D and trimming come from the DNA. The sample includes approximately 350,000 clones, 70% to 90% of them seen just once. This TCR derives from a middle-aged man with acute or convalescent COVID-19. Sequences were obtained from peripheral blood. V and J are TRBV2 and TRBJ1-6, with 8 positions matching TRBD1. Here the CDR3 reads CASSETRDRLHF. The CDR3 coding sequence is TGTGCCAGCAGTGAAACCCGGGACAGGCTCCACTTT.